The 17 T cell receptor beta chains below all came from one sample that was sequenced in a study of blood T cell repertoires in COVID-19. Using immunoSEQ multiplex PCR, the repertoire was profiled, and TCRdb retains in-frame clones only, with some absent. Of about 360,000 clones in the sample, 88% are singletons; the top ten hold 2% to 2.5%. Sequencing was performed on PBMCs or T cells enriched from blood (not recorded which). These TCRs come from a woman aged 40 to 49 with acute COVID-19.

The chain combines TRBV21-1 with TRBJ1-3; TRBD1, the table's D call, was not compared with the DNA. TRBV21-1 is deemed a pseudogene. CDR3 length: 16 amino acids. The DNA for the CDR3 is TGTGCCAGCAGCACTTGGACAGGATATTGTGGAAACACCATATATTTT. This gives the protein CASSTWTGYCGNTIYF.

This clone was observed once. The chain combines TRBV7-9 with TRBJ1-5, with 7 nucleotides matching TRBD1. Germline V gene sequence: CDR1 SEHNR, CDR2 FQNEAQ (reference sequence). Trimming removed 4 bases from V and 4 bases from J; junction bases left unmatched: 4. This CDR3 is built from 14 residues. The CDR3 bases are TGTGCCAGCAGCTCAGGGGGTGCAAATCAGCCCCAGCATTTT. It yields the protein CASSSGGANQPQHF.

J is TRBJ2-7 and V is TRBV13; TRBD1 agrees at 10 bases. This CDR3 has 14 amino acids. J was trimmed by 5 bases and V by 5 bases; bases with no gene match: 6. Per the germline V gene, CDR1 is PRHDT and CDR2 is FYEKMQ (reference sequence). CDR3 residues: CASSPGTGEHEQYF. The DNA for the CDR3 is TGTGCCAGCAGCCCCGGGACAGGGGAACACGAGCAGTACTTC.

V gene TRBV6-4 combines with J gene TRBJ1-5, with D unresolved. Germline V gives CDR1 MRHNA, CDR2 SNTAGT. Trimming removed 5 bases from V and 4 bases from J, with 15 bases in between. The CDR3 contains 15 residues. Written as DNA, the CDR3 is TGTGCCAGCAGTCCCTTTCCGGGAGAAAATCAGCCCCAGCATTTT. This translates into CASSPFPGENQPQHF.

The rearrangement links TRBV7-2 to TRBJ2-1; D possibly corresponds to TRBD2 (5 bases). Trimming left V 2 bases short and J 8 bases short, with 16 bases between. CDR1 is SGHTA, CDR2 FQGNSA, per germline. This CDR3 region has 15 residues. Here the CDR3 DNA reads TGTGCCAGCAGCTTACTCGGCCGGGGTTGGGATGAGCAGTTCTTC. It yields the protein CASSLLGRGWDEQFF.

The chain combines TRBV27 with TRBJ2-7, with a possible D match to TRBD1 (5 bases). The ends were cut back, 7 bases at V and 4 bases at J, with 20 bases in the middle. CDR3 size: 15 residues. Germline CDR1 MNHEY, CDR2 SMNVEV (reference sequence). CDR3 protein: CASKSHQGHPYEQYF. The DNA for the CDR3 is TGTGCCAGCAAATCTCATCAGGGTCATCCTTACGAGCAGTACTTC.

This clone appeared once. The V gene is TRBV5-1, the J gene TRBJ1-1; the match to TRBD1 covers 7 bases. With 0 bases clipped from V and 7 bases from J, the junction kept 6 bases outside the gene matches. CDR1 and CDR2 (germline): SGHRS, YFSETQ. This CDR3 comprises 14 residues. CDR3 protein: CASSLGTGTDEAFF. DNA for the CDR3: TGCGCCAGCAGCTTGGGGACCGGGACAGATGAAGCTTTCTTT.

The chain links TRBV12-3 or TRBV12-4 to TRBJ1-2; 9 nucleotides match TRBD1. The CDR3 has 12 residues. With V trimmed by 5 bases and J by 10 bases, 5 bases remained unmatched. CDR3 residues: CASSPGQGPYTF. In nucleotides, the CDR3 is TGTGCCAGCAGTCCGGGACAGGGTCCCTACACCTTC.

The chain joins TRBV7-8 to TRBJ1-4; D unresolved. Trimming removed 6 bases at V and 4 bases at J, with 18 bases between. There are 16 residues in the CDR3. Germline V CDR1 and CDR2: SGHVS, FQNEAQ. CDR3 sequence (DNA): TGTGCCAGCAGGTGGGCAGAATGGGTTGATAATGAAAAACTGTTTTTT. The encoded protein is CASRWAEWVDNEKLFF.

The sample holds a few counts of this clone. The chain has TRBV30 and TRBJ1-6, with D possibly matching TRBD1 (6 bases). V was clipped by 8 bases and J by 10 bases, with 18 bases between them. In germline, CDR1 is GTSNPN, CDR2 SVGIG (reference sequence). The CDR3 sequence is 13 residues long. The CDR3 region has the DNA TGTGCCGGCTCGGAACAGGGCAGCTCACCCCTCCACTTT. This gives the protein CAGSEQGSSPLHF.

The V call is TRBV2, the J call TRBJ2-2, with TRBD1 as a possible D gene (5 bases). V lost 8 bases to trimming and J lost 1 base, with 14 bases between them. The CDR3 covers 15 residues. CDR1 is SNHLY and CDR2 is FYNNEI in the germline V gene. The CDR3 protein is CASGESTGNTGELFF. DNA for the CDR3: TGTGCCAGCGGCGAGAGTACAGGGAACACCGGGGAGCTGTTTTTT.

V and J are TRBV18 and TRBJ2-1, with D perhaps matching TRBD1 (5 bases). Germline values: CDR1 KGHSH, CDR2 LQKENI. The V end was cut by 2 bases, the J end by 5 bases, with 16 bases between. The CDR3 totals 16 residues. CDR3 coding DNA: TGTGCCAGCTCACCAAACTTGGCAGGGCTTAACAATGAGCAGTTCTTC. It translates to CASSPNLAGLNNEQFF. The full variable domain, with the rest looked up from reference TRBV18 and TRBJ2-1, is NAGVMQNPRHLVRRRGQEARLRCSPMKGHSHVYWYRQLPEEGLKFMVYLQKENIIDESGMPKERFSAEFPKEGPSILRIQQVVRGDSAAYFCASSPNLAGLNNEQFFGPGTRLTVL.

This clone was found a few times. The genes are TRBV30 and TRBJ1-6; 10 bases align to TRBD1. This CDR3 contains 16 residues. Germline V CDR1 and CDR2: GTSNPN, SVGIG (reference sequence). Trimming at V came to 5 bases and at J to 7 bases, leaving 11 bases not matched to a gene. In nucleotides, the CDR3 is TGTGCCTGGGGTTCTCTCGGGACAGGGGCGAATTCACCCCTCCACTTT. Translation gives CAWGSLGTGANSPLHF.

The chain couples TRBV10-3 to TRBJ1-4; possible D gene TRBD1, 5 bases. This CDR3 is built from 16 residues. Trimming left V 4 bases short and J 7 bases short, with 19 bases between. Germline V gene data show CDR1 as ENHRY and CDR2 as SYGVKD. The CDR3 DNA reads TGTGCCATCAGTGGAGCGTCGGGAGGGGTGCGTGAAAAACTGTTTTTT. This gives the protein CAISGASGGVREKLFF.

The V and J genes are TRBV7-8 and TRBJ2-3; the match to TRBD2 covers 7 bases. With 1 base clipped from V and 0 bases from J, the junction kept 10 bases outside the gene matches. Germline assignment: CDR1 SGHVS and CDR2 FQNEAQ. The CDR3 is 18 amino acids. CDR3 nucleotide sequence: TGTGCCAGCAGCTTAGAGACTAGCCCTAGCTTCAGCACAGATACGCAGTATTTT. Translating it yields CASSLETSPSFSTDTQYF.

Concerning this clone itself: The sample contains more than one DNA sequence encoding this CDR3. This sequence joins TRBV5-1 and TRBJ2-7; 8 bases are shared with TRBD1. With V trimmed by 0 bases and J by 1 base, 6 bases remained unmatched. Looked up from germline, CDR1 is SGHRS and CDR2 is YFSETQ. The CDR3 length is 16 residues. CDR3 sequence: CASSLAGQGLSYEQYF. In DNA form, the CDR3 reads TGCGCCAGCAGCTTGGCCGGACAGGGCCTTTCCTACGAGCAGTACTTC.

The V and J genes are TRBV18 and TRBJ2-5, with 8 nucleotides matching TRBD2. Trimming cost V 2 bases and J 3 bases; bases outside gene matches: 8. Germline CDR1 and CDR2: KGHSH and LQKENI. CDR3 length: 16 amino acids. The CDR3 sequence is CASSPVISGGKETQYF. The CDR3 DNA reads as TGTGCCAGCTCACCAGTCATAAGCGGGGGTAAAGAGACCCAGTACTTC.